In this sample, the clone carrying this T cell receptor (beta chain) turned up a few times. The target antigen is unknown. Germline V gene lookup returns CDR1 MNHNS and CDR2 SASEGT. This CDR3 has 14 amino acids. Trimming took off 7 bases at V and 2 bases at J, with 12 bases between the two ends. From the CD45RA-negative fraction, anti-CD45RO beads picked out CD45RA-RO+ memory T cells. The data originate from a study of relationships among human T cell subsets. The study, taken as a whole, reports: V, D, J usage, CDR3 length and N-additions were similar across seven subsets. Bead-based sorting did not rule out CD4+CD8+ double-positive cells. Substantial CDR3 sharing among Th1, Th2 and regulatory cells suggested stochastic fate choice. Regulatory and Th2 subsets had few clones over 100 reads, unlike CD8+ cytotoxic cells.

TCR alpha and beta CDR3s were amplified from mRNA by semiquantitative ARM-PCR. Tagged nested gene-specific primers were used first, then communal superprimers amplified exponentially. TCRdb recomputed calls from the multiplex PCR reads with MiXCR, one row per CDR3 protein. In the table there are about 9,000 distinct CDR3 sequences, about 54% of which are singletons. This chain uses TRBV6-1 with TRBJ1-5, with D possibly matching TRBD1 (5 bases). The receptor's source is a man aged 35-49 years in good health. The material sequenced was memory T cells sorted from blood. CDR3: CASIRRGGNQPQHF. For the CDR3, the DNA is TGTGCCAGCATCCGTAGGGGAGGCAATCAGCCCCAGCATTTT.